This T cell receptor (beta chain) was profiled in a study of identical twins. Each CDR3 protein gets one entry after TCRdb re-called the 5' RACE reads with MiXCR. The sample shows 400,000 to 550,000 distinct CDR3 sequences, about 20% of them seen only once. Per germline, CDR1 DFQATT and CDR2 SNEGSKA (reference sequence). The CDR3 contains 16 residues. In the case of this clonotype: The junction departs from germline at one end; a sequencing error may be responsible.

This sample also appeared in a second study, on T cells expressing NK-cell markers.

The J gene is TRBJ2-3, the V gene TRBV20-1; 7 bases are shared with TRBD1. The clonotype was recovered from a woman aged 18-29 years in good health. The sequencing input was CD4+ T cells sorted from blood. The CDR3 region is CCARGYRGIGTDTQYF. The CDR3 region has the DNA TGCTGTGCTAGGGGCTACAGGGGAATCGGCACAGATACGCAGTATTTT.